Listed below are T cell receptor beta chains from one sample, sequenced in a study of cytomegalovirus exposure and HLA in healthy donors. The table came from immunoSEQ multiplex PCR; TCRdb's copy has only in-frame clones and leaves some out. The sample holds about 100,000 clones, roughly 85% seen once. The sequencing input was PBMCs. These TCRs come from a woman in her thirties or forties in good health and CMV-seronegative. Each CDR3 is given with its conserved first and last residue. Fields, in order: D gene, V gene, J gene, clone size, CDR3 DNA, CDR3 protein. The D gene is left open where the match is weak. Clone sizes are given selectively: once, few, many, or a class where the clone is expanded.

>NA|TRBV6-6|TRBJ2-7|once
TGTGCCAGCGGTCACGGGTCCTCCTACGAGCAGTACTTC
CASGHGSSYEQYF
>NA|TRBV6-5|TRBJ2-7|NA
TGTGCCAGCAGTTACTCGGACAGAGGCTACGAGCAGTACTTC
CASSYSDRGYEQYF
>TRBD2|TRBV6-1|TRBJ2-1|NA
TGTGCCAGCAGTGAAGTAGACGGGAGGAATTACAATGAGCAGTTCTTC
CASSEVDGRNYNEQFF
>NA|TRBV11-2|TRBJ2-6|NA
TGTGCCAGCAGAAAAGCAGGGGCTGGGGCCAACGTCCTGACTTTC
CASRKAGAGANVLTF
>TRBD2|TRBV4-3|TRBJ2-3|few
TGCGCCAGCAGCAACCTAGCGGGGGGCACAGATACGCAGTATTTT
CASSNLAGGTDTQYF
>NA|TRBV6-5|TRBJ1-6|NA
TGTGCCAGCAGTTACTCTGCGGGGGATAATAATTCACCCCTCCACTTT
CASSYSAGDNNSPLHF
>TRBD1|TRBV29-1|TRBJ1-2|NA
TGCAGCGTTGAAATTAATTGGACAGGGGAGGATGGCTACACCTTC
CSVEINWTGEDGYTF
>NA|TRBV11-3|TRBJ2-3|few
TGTGCCAGCAGCCCGAACAGGGGCACAGATACGCAGTATTTT
CASSPNRGTDTQYF
>NA|TRBV5-6|TRBJ1-1|NA
TGTGCCAGCAGCCCCCGGGGGGGAGACCTCACTGAAGCTTTCTTT
CASSPRGGDLTEAFF
>NA|TRBV10-1|TRBJ1-1|NA
TGCGCCAGCAGTGAGAGGGGCGACGCTGAAGCTTTCTTT
CASSERGDAEAFF
>NA|TRBV7-9|TRBJ1-5|once
TGTTCCAGCAGCTCCGGGGCGGTGTCAGGGGCTCGTCAGCCCCAGCATTTT
CSSSSGAVSGARQPQHF
>TRBD2|TRBV11-2|TRBJ2-1|NA
TGTGCCAGCAGCTGGGGGGGGTCTGAGCAGTTCTTC
CASSWGGSEQFF
>TRBD1|TRBV29-1|TRBJ1-2|NA
TGCAGCGCCGGGACAGGGAATTTAGGAAACTATGGCTACACCTTC
CSAGTGNLGNYGYTF
>NA|TRBV5-1|TRBJ2-1|NA
TGCGCCAGCAGCCCCGAAGCCACCTACAATGAGCAGTTCTTC
CASSPEATYNEQFF
>TRBD1|TRBV19|TRBJ2-4|NA
TGTGCCAGTAGTACCCTCGGGACAGGGGGGGACATTCAGTACTTC
CASSTLGTGGDIQYF
>NA|TRBV7-9|TRBJ2-7|NA
TGTGCCAGCAGCCCAGGGACTTCCTACGAGCAGTACTTC
CASSPGTSYEQYF
>TRBD1|TRBV6-4|TRBJ1-4|NA
TGTGCCAGCAGTGCGACAGGGGGGGAAAAACTGTTTTTT
CASSATGGEKLFF
>NA|TRBV9|TRBJ2-1|NA
TGTGCCAGCAGCGCACCCCCCCCGCTAGCCTCCTACAATGAGCAGTTCTTC
CASSAPPPLASYNEQFF
>NA|TRBV11-2|TRBJ2-3|NA
TGTGCCAGCAGAAATCCGGGGGGCGGGATCACAGATACGCAGTATTTT
CASRNPGGGITDTQYF
>TRBD1|TRBV7-2|TRBJ1-2|NA
TGTGCCAGCAGCTTAGGGGACAGGGTCTTAATTAACTATGGCTACACCTTC
CASSLGDRVLINYGYTF
>TRBD2|TRBV5-3|TRBJ2-1|NA
TGTGCCAGAAGCATGGGGACTAGCGGGCTTTACAATGAGCAGTTCTTC
CARSMGTSGLYNEQFF
>NA|TRBV19|TRBJ1-5|NA
TGTGCCAGTAGTTCCCCCAATTCGGGCAATCAGCCCCAGCATTTT
CASSSPNSGNQPQHF
>NA|TRBV4-3|TRBJ1-1|NA
TGCGCCAGCAGCCAAGACGGGACTTCGGGCACTGAAGCTTTCTTT
CASSQDGTSGTEAFF
>NA|TRBV7-9|TRBJ1-5|NA
TGTTCCAGCGGGAACGGGGAGGGGCCCAATCAGCCCCAGCATTTT
CSSGNGEGPNQPQHF
>NA|TRBV4-3|TRBJ2-5|NA
TGCGCCAGCAGCCAAGACAGGCAAGAGACCCAGTACTTC
CASSQDRQETQYF
>TRBD1|TRBV5-6|TRBJ1-1|NA
TGTGCCAGCAGCTTGACAGGGGGAATGGCTGAAGCTTTCTTT
CASSLTGGMAEAFF